This T cell receptor (beta chain) was sequenced for a study of Ad26.COV2.S vaccination and SARS-CoV-2 variants. Study-wide results and caveats: Overall T cell responses may have been underestimated by the analyses of TCR breadth and depth.

Regarding treatment: around 19 received Ad26.COV2.S at low or high dose, single or two shots; 5 received placebo; per-sample allocation not given. Sampling was done on day 63 after the first vaccine or placebo injection. It was Wuhan-strain SARS-CoV-2 spike that the Ad26 vaccine vector expressed. Details on this clone: Its antigen is currently unknown.

Per germline, CDR1 PRHDT and CDR2 FYEKMQ (reference sequence). The V end lost 1 base, the J end lost 9 bases, and 13 bases lay between the germline ends. CDR3 length: 14 amino acids. Generated by immunoSEQ multiplex PCR, the TCRdb table keeps only in-frame clones and is missing some. The sample comprises 350,000 to 450,000 clones, around nine tenths of which are singletons, and roughly 3.1% rests with the top ten. This clonotype was sampled from a person aged 18-60 years who received the Ad26.COV2.S COVID-19 vaccine or a placebo. This specimen was peripheral blood, taken in a trial of Ad26.COV2.S vaccine versus placebo. The chain is built from TRBV13 and TRBJ2-1; D not resolved. CDR3 region: CASSLASPDTEQFF. In DNA, the CDR3 is TGTGCCAGCAGCTTAGCTTCCCCGGATACTGAGCAGTTCTTC. The variable domain in full, completed from reference TRBV13 and TRBJ2-1, reads AAGVIQSPRHLIKEKRETATLKCYPIPRHDTVYWYQQGPGQDPQFLISFYEKMQSDKGSIPDRFSAQQFSDYHSELNMSSLELGDSALYFCASSLASPDTEQFFGPGTRLTVL.